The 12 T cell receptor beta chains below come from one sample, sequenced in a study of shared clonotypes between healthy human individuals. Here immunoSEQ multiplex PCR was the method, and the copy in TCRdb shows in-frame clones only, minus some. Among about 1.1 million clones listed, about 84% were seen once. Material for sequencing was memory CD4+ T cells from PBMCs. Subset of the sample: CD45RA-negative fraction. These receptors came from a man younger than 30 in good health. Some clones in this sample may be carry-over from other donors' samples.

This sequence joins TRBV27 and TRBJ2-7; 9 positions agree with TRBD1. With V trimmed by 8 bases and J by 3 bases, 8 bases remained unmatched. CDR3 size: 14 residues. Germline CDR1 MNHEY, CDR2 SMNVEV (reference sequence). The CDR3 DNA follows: TGTGCCAGCCACTCCGGGGACAGGGACTACGAGCAGTACTTC. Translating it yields CASHSGDRDYEQYF.

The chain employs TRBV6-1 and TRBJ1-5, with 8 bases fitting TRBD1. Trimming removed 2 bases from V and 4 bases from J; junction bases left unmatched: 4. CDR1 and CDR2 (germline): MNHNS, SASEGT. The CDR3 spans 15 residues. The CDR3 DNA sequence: TGTGCCAGCAGTGAAAGGACAGGGATGAATCAGCCCCAGCATTTT. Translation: CASSERTGMNQPQHF.

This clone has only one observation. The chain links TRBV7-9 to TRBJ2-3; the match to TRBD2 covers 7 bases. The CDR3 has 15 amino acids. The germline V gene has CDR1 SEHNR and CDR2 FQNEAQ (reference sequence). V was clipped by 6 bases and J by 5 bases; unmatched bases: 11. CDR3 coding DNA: TGTGCCAGCAGACCTCTAGCGGAGGGGAGAGATACGCAGTATTTT. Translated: CASRPLAEGRDTQYF.

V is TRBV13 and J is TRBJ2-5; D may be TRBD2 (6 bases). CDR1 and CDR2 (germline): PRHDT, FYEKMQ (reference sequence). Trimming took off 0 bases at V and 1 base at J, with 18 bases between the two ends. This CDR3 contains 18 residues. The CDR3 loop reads CASSLGLGTGGGQETQYF. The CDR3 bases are TGTGCCAGCAGCTTAGGCCTTGGTACCGGGGGTGGCCAAGAGACCCAGTACTTC. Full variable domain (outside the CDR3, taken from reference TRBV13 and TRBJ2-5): AAGVIQSPRHLIKEKRETATLKCYPIPRHDTVYWYQQGPGQDPQFLISFYEKMQSDKGSIPDRFSAQQFSDYHSELNMSSLELGDSALYFCASSLGLGTGGGQETQYFGPGTRLLVL.

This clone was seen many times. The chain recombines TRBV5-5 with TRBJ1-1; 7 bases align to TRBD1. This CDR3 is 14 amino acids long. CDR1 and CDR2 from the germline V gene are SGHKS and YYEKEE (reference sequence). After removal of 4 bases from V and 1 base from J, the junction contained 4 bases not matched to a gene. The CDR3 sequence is CASSAGTENTEAFF. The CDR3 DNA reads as TGTGCCAGCAGCGCCGGGACAGAGAACACTGAAGCTTTCTTT.

The CDR3 loop is CASSLPSGQDYGYTF. CDR3 in DNA: TGTGCCAGCAGTTTACCCTCGGGACAGGACTATGGCTACACCTTC. The V and J genes are TRBV28 and TRBJ1-2; 8 bases map to TRBD1. J gave up 3 bases and V 2 bases, and 5 bases lay outside the gene matches. Germline CDR1 reads MDHEN; CDR2 reads SYDVKM. The CDR3 totals 15 residues.

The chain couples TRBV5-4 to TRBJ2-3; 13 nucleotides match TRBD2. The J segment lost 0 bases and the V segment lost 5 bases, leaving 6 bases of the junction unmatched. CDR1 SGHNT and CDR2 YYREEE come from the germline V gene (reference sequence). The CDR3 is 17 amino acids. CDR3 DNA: TGTGCCAGCAGGAAAGGGACTAGCGGGAAGAGCACAGATACGCAGTATTTT. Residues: CASRKGTSGKSTDTQYF.

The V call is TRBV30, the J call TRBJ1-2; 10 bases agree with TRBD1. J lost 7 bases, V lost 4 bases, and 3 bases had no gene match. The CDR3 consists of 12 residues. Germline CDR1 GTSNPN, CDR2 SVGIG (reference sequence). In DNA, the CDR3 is TGTGCCTGGATGAGGGACAGGGGTGGCTACACCTTC. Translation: CAWMRDRGGYTF.

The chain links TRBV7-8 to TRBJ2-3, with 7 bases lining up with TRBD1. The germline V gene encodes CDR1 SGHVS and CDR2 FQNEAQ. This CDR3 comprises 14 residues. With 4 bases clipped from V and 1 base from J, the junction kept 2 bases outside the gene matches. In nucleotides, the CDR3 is TGTGCCAGCAGCTCCGGACAGGGCACAGATACGCAGTATTTT. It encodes CASSSGQGTDTQYF.

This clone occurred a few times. The CDR3 loop is CASSVAAADTQYF. CDR3 nucleotide sequence: TGTGCCAGCAGCGTAGCGGCGGCAGATACGCAGTATTTT. The chain employs TRBV9 and TRBJ2-3, with no clear D. This CDR3 has 13 amino acids. CDR1 is SGDLS and CDR2 is YYNGEE in the germline V gene. Trimming cost V 0 bases and J 4 bases, with 6 bases left between them.

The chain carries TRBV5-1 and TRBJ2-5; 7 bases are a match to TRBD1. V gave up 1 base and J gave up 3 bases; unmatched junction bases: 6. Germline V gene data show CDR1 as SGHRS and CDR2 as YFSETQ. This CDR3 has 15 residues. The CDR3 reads CASSLLPTGEETQYF. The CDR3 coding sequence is TGCGCCAGCAGCTTGTTACCTACAGGGGAAGAGACCCAGTACTTC.

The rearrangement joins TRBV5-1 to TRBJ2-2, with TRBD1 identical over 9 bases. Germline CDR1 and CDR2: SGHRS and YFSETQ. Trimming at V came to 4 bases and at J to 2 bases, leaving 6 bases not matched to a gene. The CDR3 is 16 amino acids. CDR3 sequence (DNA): TGCGCCAGCAGCGACGTGGGACAGGGAAACACCGGGGAGCTGTTTTTT. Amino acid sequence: CASSDVGQGNTGELFF.